The text below deals with one T cell receptor beta chain. Its specificity is unknown. Time point described: baseline pretreatment blood. Described treatment: 15 Gy SBRT to primary tumor, nephrectomy 4 weeks later. Serial blood draws occurred at baseline and 2 and 4 weeks post-SBRT. The entry originates in a study of radiation and T cells in renal cell carcinoma. Turning to the study itself: Nephrectomy followed 15 Gy stereotactic body radiation by 4 weeks. General study points: From baseline, blood top tumor clonotypes peaked at 2 weeks post-radiation.

Repertoires were generated with immunoSEQ multiplex PCR, while TCRdb's copy carries only in-frame clones and drops some. The table has 130,000 to 150,000 clones, nearly 90% seen once. With 2 bases clipped from V and 5 bases from J, the junction kept 7 bases outside the gene matches. The CDR3 runs 16 residues. Looked up from germline, CDR1 is MNHEY and CDR2 is SVGAGI. The specimen comprised blood, sampled from a patient whose treatment included radiotherapy and nephrectomy. This chain links TRBV6-5 with TRBJ2-1; 9 bases align to TRBD1. The origin of this receptor is a woman aged 45 to 65 with renal cell carcinoma. This CDR3 is CASSYPGTGIHNEQFF. The CDR3 DNA reads TGTGCCAGCAGTTACCCCGGGACAGGGATCCACAATGAGCAGTTCTTC.